At least ten counts were recorded for the clone carrying this T cell receptor (beta chain). Libraries of TCR beta came from quantitative 5'-RACE with molecular barcodes. TCRdb called the 5' RACE reads again in MiXCR, with one record for every CDR3 protein. The sample shows fewer than 80,000 distinct CDR3 sequences, over 4% of them seen only once. The data were obtained in a study of CD8 T cells in ankylosing spondylitis. This CDR3 region has 16 residues. CDR1 SGHRS and CDR2 YFSETQ come from the germline V gene. The junction had 5 bases not matched to a gene; V was cut back by 1 base and J by 2 bases. Sequenced: blood, either unsorted or a sorted T cell fraction (not recorded which). The chain has TRBV5-1 and TRBJ2-1; the match to TRBD1 covers 8 bases. The clonotype comes from a male donor with ankylosing spondylitis or in good health (not recorded which). CDR3 nucleotide sequence: TGCGCCAGCAGCTTGATTGGGACAGGTACCTACAATGAGCAGTTCTTC. Residues: CASSLIGTGTYNEQFF.